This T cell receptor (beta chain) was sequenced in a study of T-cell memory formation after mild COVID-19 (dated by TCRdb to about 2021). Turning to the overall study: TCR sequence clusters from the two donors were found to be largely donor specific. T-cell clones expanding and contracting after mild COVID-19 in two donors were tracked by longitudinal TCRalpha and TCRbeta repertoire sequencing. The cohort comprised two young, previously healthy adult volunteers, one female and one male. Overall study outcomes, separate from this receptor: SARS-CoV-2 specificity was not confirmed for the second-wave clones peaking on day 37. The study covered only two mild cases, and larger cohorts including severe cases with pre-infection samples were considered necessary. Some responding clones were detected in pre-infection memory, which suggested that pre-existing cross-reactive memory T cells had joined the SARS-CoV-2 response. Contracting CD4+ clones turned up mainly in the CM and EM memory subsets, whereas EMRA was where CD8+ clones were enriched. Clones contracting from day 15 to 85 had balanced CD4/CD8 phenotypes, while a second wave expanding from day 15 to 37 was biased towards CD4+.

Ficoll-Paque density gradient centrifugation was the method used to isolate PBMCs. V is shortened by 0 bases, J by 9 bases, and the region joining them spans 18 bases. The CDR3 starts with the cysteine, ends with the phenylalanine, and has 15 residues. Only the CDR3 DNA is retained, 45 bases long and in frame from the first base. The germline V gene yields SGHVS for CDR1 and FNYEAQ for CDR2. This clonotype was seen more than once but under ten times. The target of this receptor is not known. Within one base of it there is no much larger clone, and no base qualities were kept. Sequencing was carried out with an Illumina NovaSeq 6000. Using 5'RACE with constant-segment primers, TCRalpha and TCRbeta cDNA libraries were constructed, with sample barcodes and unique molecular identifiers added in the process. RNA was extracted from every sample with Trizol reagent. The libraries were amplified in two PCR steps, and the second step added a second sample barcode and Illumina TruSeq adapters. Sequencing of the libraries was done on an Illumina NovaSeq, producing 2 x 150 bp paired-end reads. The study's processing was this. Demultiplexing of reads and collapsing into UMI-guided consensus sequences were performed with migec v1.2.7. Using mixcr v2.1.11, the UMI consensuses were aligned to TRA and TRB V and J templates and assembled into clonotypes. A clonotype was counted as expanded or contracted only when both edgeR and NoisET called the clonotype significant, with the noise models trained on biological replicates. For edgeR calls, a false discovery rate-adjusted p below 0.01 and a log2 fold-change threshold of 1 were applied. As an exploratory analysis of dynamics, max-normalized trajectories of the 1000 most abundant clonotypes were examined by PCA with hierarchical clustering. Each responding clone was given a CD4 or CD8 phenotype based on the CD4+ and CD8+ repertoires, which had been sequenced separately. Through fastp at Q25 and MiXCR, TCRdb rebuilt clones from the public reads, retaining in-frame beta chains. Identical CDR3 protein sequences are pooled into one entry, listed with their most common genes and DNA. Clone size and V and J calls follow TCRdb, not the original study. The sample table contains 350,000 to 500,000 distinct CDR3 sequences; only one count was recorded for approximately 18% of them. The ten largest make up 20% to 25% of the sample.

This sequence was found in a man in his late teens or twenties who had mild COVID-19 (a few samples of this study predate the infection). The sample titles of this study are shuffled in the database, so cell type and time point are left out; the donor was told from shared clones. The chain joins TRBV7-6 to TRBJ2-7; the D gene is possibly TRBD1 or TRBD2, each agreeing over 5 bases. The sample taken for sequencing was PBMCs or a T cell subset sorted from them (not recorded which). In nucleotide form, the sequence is TGTGCCAGCAGCTTAGCCGCCGGGACCGCGCCCGTGCAGTACTTC. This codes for CASSLAAGTAPVQYF.